This T cell receptor beta chain came from a study of CD4 T cells in relation to SARS-CoV-2 and coronaviruses. The overall study: PBMCs were cultured with antigen for roughly 11 days before TCR beta sequencing.

Whole-study findings and limits: Samples before the pandemic and after infection were not matched within any donor.

Before the COVID-19 pandemic, during about 2010-2018, CD4+ T cells were taken from unexposed donors. The cells were cultured for around ten days before CD4+ T cells were isolated. Unexposed-donor CD4+ T cells were probed with SARS-CoV-2 S/N and four cold-coronavirus spikes, cells permitting. TCRdb's table, derived via immunoSEQ multiplex PCR, lists solely in-frame clones and lacks some. The sample yields around 25,000 clones, roughly 73% seen once. This CDR3 is built from 13 residues. Per germline, CDR1 MGHDK and CDR2 SYGVNS. V dropped 10 bases and J dropped 3; count of bases not matched to a gene: 6. Details on this clone: What it binds is unknown.

The chain is built from TRBV25-1 and TRBJ1-5, with 7 bases that match TRBD1. This receptor was obtained from a human donor in good health. The sequenced material came from CD4+ T cells from PBMCs, cultured in vitro. CDR3 DNA: TGTGCCACCCGGGGACAGAACAATCAGCCCCAGCATTTT. Translating it yields CATRGQNNQPQHF.